The 12 T cell receptor beta chains below all came from one sample that was sequenced in a study of T cells after yellow fever vaccination. MiXCR was run by TCRdb on the 5' RACE reads, yielding one entry per CDR3 protein. The sample contains 300,000 to 400,000 distinct CDR3 sequences, approximately 8% of which appear only once. The specimen was PBMCs, collected about 49 days after the first yellow fever vaccination. The receptors were sampled from a man younger than 35 who received the YFV17D yellow fever vaccine.

V is TRBV4-1 and J is TRBJ2-1; D is unresolved. The CDR3 totals 14 residues. Germline lookup yields CDR1 MGHRA and CDR2 YSYEKL. V gave up 3 bases and J gave up 4 bases, with 10 bases separating them. CDR3 protein: CASSQTTTYNEQFF. In nucleotides, the CDR3 is TGCGCCAGCAGCCAGACGACGACATACAATGAGCAGTTCTTC.

The rearrangement joins TRBV10-3 to TRBJ1-2, with TRBD1 matching over 8 bases. V dropped 0 bases and J dropped 3; count of bases not matched to a gene: 9. Germline-derived CDR1 and CDR2 are ENHRY and SYGVKD. The length of the CDR3 is 17 residues. CDR3 residues: CAISESRQGALDYGYTF. The CDR3 DNA reads as TGTGCCATCAGTGAGTCGAGGCAGGGGGCGTTAGACTATGGCTACACCTTC.

As regards this clonotype: The CDR3 end shows no conserved phenylalanine or tryptophan, and so a read error is likely. The chain uses TRBV5-4 and TRBJ2-7; 8 nucleotides match TRBD2. There are 12 residues in the CDR3. CDR1 is SGHNT and CDR2 is YYREEE in the germline V gene (reference sequence). V was pared by 1 base and J by 6 bases, with 0 bases of the junction left unmatched. The CDR3 sequence: CASSLTSGEQYS. CDR3 bases: TGTGCCAGCAGCTTGACTAGCGGCGAGCAGTACTCC.

The chain recombines TRBV14 with TRBJ2-7; 9 bases match TRBD2. V gave up 0 bases and J gave up 3 bases; unmatched junction bases: 6. The germline V gene has CDR1 SGHDN and CDR2 FVKESK. The CDR3 loop spans 16 amino acids. The CDR3 region is CASSQEKRGERYEQYV. The DNA for the CDR3 is TGTGCCAGCAGCCAAGAGAAGCGGGGGGAACGCTACGAGCAGTACGTC.

The chain employs TRBV20-1 and TRBJ2-6, with D possibly matching TRBD1 (5 bases). Between the trimmed V and J ends, which lost 4 bases and 0 bases, there was a span of 10 bases. The CDR3 is 15 amino acids. Germline CDR1 and CDR2: DFQATT and SNEGSKA (reference sequence). The CDR3 loop reads CSAIDSASGANVLTF. The CDR3, as DNA: TGCAGTGCTATAGACAGCGCCTCTGGGGCCAACGTCCTGACTTTC.

The chain combines TRBV19 with TRBJ2-1; perhaps TRBD2 as D (6 bases). Germline V gene lookup returns CDR1 LNHDA and CDR2 SQIVND (reference sequence). Trimming removed 4 bases at V and 2 bases at J, with 15 bases between. The CDR3 contains 16 residues. CDR3 protein: CASSRNSGFTYNEQFF. CDR3 in DNA: TGTGCCAGTAGTAGGAATAGCGGCTTCACCTACAATGAGCAGTTCTTC.

This clonotype was seen repeatedly, ten times or more. This chain connects TRBV7-3 to TRBJ2-2; maybe TRBD1 (5 bases). Germline V gives CDR1 SGHTA, CDR2 FQGTGA. Trimming pared 2 bases from V and 0 bases from J, leaving 7 bases between. This CDR3 spans 15 amino acids. In nucleotides, the CDR3 is TGTGCCAGCAGCTTACAGGGCTCGAACACCGGGGAGCTGTTTTTT. It codes for CASSLQGSNTGELFF.

This clonotype has only a few counts. The rearrangement uses TRBV7-3 and TRBJ2-1, with unresolved D. The germline gives CDR1 SGHTA, CDR2 FQGTGA. Trimming took 1 base from V and 5 from J, leaving 6 bases between them. The CDR3 loop spans 13 amino acids. The chain's CDR3 is CASSLSLNNEQFF. The CDR3 DNA is TGTGCCAGCAGCTTAAGTTTAAACAATGAGCAGTTCTTC.

The rearrangement links TRBV4-1 to TRBJ2-3; TRBD2 might be the D (5 bases). The V gene's germline CDR1 is MGHRA and CDR2 YSYEKL. The CDR3 has 15 residues. Trimming took off 4 bases at V and 5 bases at J, with 16 bases between the two ends. CDR3 sequence: CASSLPPRAEDTQYF. CDR3 DNA: TGCGCCAGCAGCCTCCCCCCGCGGGCAGAAGATACGCAGTATTTT.

On this clonotype: With a much larger clone just one base away, this may be a read error. The chain links TRBV3-1 to TRBJ2-3, with 8 bases aligning to TRBD1. The CDR3 runs to 15 residues. In germline, CDR1 is LGHDT, CDR2 YNNKEL (reference sequence). DNA of the CDR3: TGTGCCTGCAGCCAAGGGGACAGGAGCACAGATACGCAGTATTTT. This translates into CACSQGDRSTDTQYF.

This clonotype was counted a few times. The rearrangement joins TRBV28 to TRBJ1-5, with 7 bases identical to TRBD1. CDR1 is MDHEN, CDR2 SYDVKM, per germline. CDR3 length: 13 residues. V was pared by 7 bases and J by 6 bases, with 6 bases of the junction left unmatched. CDR3 residues: CASIQQGPQPQHF. The CDR3, as DNA: TGTGCCAGCATACAACAGGGGCCTCAGCCCCAGCATTTT.

This clonotype showed up just a few times. The chain is built from TRBV10-2 and TRBJ1-1; tentative D call: TRBD1 (5 bases). Between the trimmed V and J ends, which lost 7 bases and 5 bases, there was a span of 14 bases. Looked up from germline, CDR1 is WSHSY and CDR2 is SAAADI. The CDR3 spans 13 residues. CDR3 residues: CASIAGTWTEAFF. CDR3 DNA: TGCGCCAGCATCGCAGGGACTTGGACTGAAGCTTTCTTT.